Below, 2 T cell receptor beta chains from the same sample are listed, as sequenced in a study of memory CD4+ T cells and cytomegalovirus serostatus. Clones were sequenced by immunoSEQ multiplex PCR, and TCRdb holds only the in-frame ones, with some missing. The sample lists some 59,000 clones, roughly four fifths occurring once. Single viable CD3+CD4+CD8-CD45RO+ cells were sorted as the memory CD4+ T cells. The specimen was memory CD4+ T cells from blood. These receptors all stem from an adult in good health and CMV-seronegative.

This CDR3 is CASSSYRFSGANVLTF. CDR3 nucleotides: TGTGCCAGCAGCTCATACAGGTTCTCTGGGGCCAACGTCCTGACTTTC. The V and J genes are TRBV7-8 and TRBJ2-6; D possibly corresponds to TRBD1 (5 bases). V lost 4 bases to trimming and J lost 0 bases, with 10 bases between them. In germline, CDR1 is SGHVS, CDR2 FQNEAQ. The CDR3 contains 16 residues.

The V gene is TRBV7-2, the J gene TRBJ2-1; no clear D gene. Germline CDR1 SGHTA, CDR2 FQGNSA. The CDR3 length is 14 residues. The V gene lost 10 bases and the J gene lost 8 bases, with 21 bases spanning the gap. The CDR3 sequence is CATRLGIGTDEQFF. Here the CDR3 DNA reads TGTGCCACCCGCTTGGGCATAGGAACGGATGAGCAGTTCTTC.